The 22 T cell receptor beta chains below were found in one sample sequenced in a study of CD4 T cells in relation to SARS-CoV-2 and coronaviruses. Before the COVID-19 pandemic, during about 2010-2018, CD4+ T cells were taken from unexposed donors. After ten to eleven days of culture, CD4+ T cells were isolated. The data were produced by immunoSEQ multiplex PCR, yet TCRdb's version contains in-frame clones alone and is incomplete. Found here are nearly 20,000 clones, 70% to 90% of them singletons; the top ten hold about 10%. The antigens for these receptors are not known. Sequenced: CD4+ T cells from PBMCs, cultured in vitro. Source of these receptors: a human donor in good health.

In nucleotides, the CDR3 is TGTGCCAGCAGTGAGGACGGGACTGCTGACAATGAGCAGTTCTTC. Its translation is CASSEDGTADNEQFF. The chain links TRBV25-1 to TRBJ2-1; the D gene is possibly TRBD2 (6 bases). Germline V gene data show CDR1 as MGHDK and CDR2 as SYGVNS. This CDR3 has 15 amino acids. The germline V and J ends were trimmed by 3 bases and 5 bases, with 14 bases remaining between them.

The V gene is TRBV7-2, the J gene TRBJ2-7; tentatively, D is TRBD2 (6 bases). The V end was cut by 1 base, the J end by 2 bases, with 18 bases between. CDR3 length: 17 amino acids. CDR1 is SGHTA, CDR2 FQGNSA, per germline. CDR3 residues: CASSLGGGIRVPYEQYF. In DNA form, the CDR3 reads TGTGCCAGCAGCTTAGGGGGCGGGATCCGAGTACCCTACGAGCAGTACTTC.

The genes are TRBV9 and TRBJ1-3; 10 nucleotides agree with TRBD1. The germline V gene encodes CDR1 SGDLS and CDR2 YYNGEE. CDR3 length: 15 amino acids. V gave up 4 bases and J gave up 6 bases; unmatched junction bases: 7. CDR3: CASSTRTGGANTIYF. CDR3 coding DNA: TGTGCCAGCAGCACCCGGACAGGGGGAGCAAACACCATATATTTT.

V and J are TRBV6-1 and TRBJ1-3, with D unresolved. Trimming removed 0 bases from V and 0 bases from J, with 9 bases in between. Germline lookup yields CDR1 MNHNS and CDR2 SASEGT. The CDR3 is 16 amino acids. The CDR3 region is CASSEALRSSGNTIYF. For the CDR3, the DNA is TGTGCCAGCAGTGAAGCGCTTCGGAGCTCTGGAAACACCATATATTTT.

The chain has TRBV7-9 and TRBJ1-2; a possible D gene is TRBD1 (6 bases). This CDR3 contains 16 residues. Trimming took 1 base from V and 4 from J, leaving 16 bases between them. CDR1 and CDR2 (germline): SEHNR, FQNEAQ (reference sequence). The CDR3 protein is CASSLGSQGRAYGYTF. As DNA, the CDR3 is TGTGCCAGCAGCTTAGGATCCCAGGGGAGAGCCTATGGCTACACCTTC.

The chain uses TRBV19 and TRBJ1-5; TRBD1 matches 7 bases. This CDR3 has 18 amino acids. The germline V gene has CDR1 LNHDA and CDR2 SQIVND (reference sequence). Trimming cost V 6 bases and J 0 bases; bases outside gene matches: 14. CDR3 in DNA: TGTGCCAGTAGCTTGCAGGGGGTTACACTTTATAGCAATCAGCCCCAGCATTTT. The encoded protein is CASSLQGVTLYSNQPQHF.

This clone was detected only once. V and J are TRBV4-1 and TRBJ1-6; the D is unclear. The V end was cut by 2 bases, the J end by 7 bases, with 15 bases between. The length of the CDR3 is 16 residues. From germline, CDR1 is MGHRA and CDR2 YSYEKL. This CDR3 is CASSQFQELGNSPLHF. CDR3 nucleotide sequence: TGCGCCAGCAGCCAATTTCAGGAATTAGGGAATTCACCCCTCCACTTT.

This clone has just one count. This chain links TRBV3-1 (or the pseudogene TRBV3-2) with TRBJ2-5; 7 nucleotides align to TRBD1. With V trimmed by 4 bases and J by 5 bases, 7 bases remained unmatched. Germline CDR1 LGHDT, CDR2 YNNKEL (reference sequence). The CDR3 is 14 amino acids. CDR3 region: CASSPTGVGETQYF. In DNA form, the CDR3 reads TGTGCCAGCAGCCCAACAGGGGTGGGGGAGACCCAGTACTTC.

This clone showed up just a few times. The chain combines TRBV11-3 with TRBJ2-1, with 11 bases that match TRBD2. V was pared by 1 base and J by 10 bases, with 6 bases of the junction left unmatched. This CDR3 is 15 amino acids long. CDR1 and CDR2 (germline): SGHNT, YENEEA. The CDR3 bases are TGTGCCAGCAGCTTAGGGCTAGCGGGAGGTGGGGAGCAGTTCTTC. It translates to CASSLGLAGGGEQFF. Drawing the rest from reference TRBV11-3 and TRBJ2-1, the complete variable domain is EAGVVQSPRYKIIEKKQPVAFWCNPISGHNTLYWYLQNLGQGPELLIRYENEEAVDDSQLPKDRFSAERLKGVDSTLKIQPAELGDSAVYLCASSLGLAGGGEQFFGPGTRLTVL.

The chain couples TRBV9 to TRBJ2-3; TRBD2 agrees at 12 bases. The CDR3 has 17 residues. Germline V gene sequence: CDR1 SGDLS, CDR2 YYNGEE. Trimming took 4 bases from V and 2 from J; bases not matched to a gene: 8. The CDR3 DNA follows: TGTGCCAGCAGCCCTCGGGGACTAGCGGGCCCCACAGATACGCAGTATTTT. It yields the protein CASSPRGLAGPTDTQYF.

The chain links TRBV14 to TRBJ2-7; 9 bases agree with TRBD1. This CDR3 region has 15 residues. In germline, CDR1 is SGHDN, CDR2 FVKESK. V trimming: 4 bases; J trimming: 2 bases; junction bases outside the gene matches: 6. CDR3 in amino acids: CASSLGQGMAYEQYF. CDR3 DNA: TGTGCCAGCAGCCTTGGACAGGGGATGGCCTACGAGCAGTACTTC.

This clone was detected once. The rearrangement uses TRBV28 and TRBJ1-2; 7 bases are a match to TRBD1. CDR1 and CDR2 from the germline V gene are MDHEN and SYDVKM. V was pared by 2 bases and J by 7 bases, with 10 bases of the junction left unmatched. This CDR3 region has 15 residues. In nucleotides, the CDR3 is TGTGCCAGCAGTTTACTCGACAGGGTAAGGGGTGGCTACACCTTC. It is translated as CASSLLDRVRGGYTF.

The rearrangement links TRBV5-4 to TRBJ2-2, with 16 bases aligning to TRBD2. This CDR3 is 17 amino acids long. Germline assignment: CDR1 SGHNT and CDR2 YYREEE (reference sequence). Trimming took 1 base from V and 5 from J; bases not matched to a gene: 2. CDR3 DNA: TGTGCCAGCAGCTTGCCGGGACTAGCGGGGGGGACCGGGGAGCTGTTTTTT. It specifies CASSLPGLAGGTGELFF. Full variable domain (remainder filled in from reference TRBV5-4 and TRBJ2-2): ETGVTQSPTHLIKTRGQQVTLRCSSQSGHNTVSWYQQALGQGPQFIFQYYREEENGRGNFPPRFSGLQFPNYSSELNVNALELDDSALYLCASSLPGLAGGTGELFFGEGSRLTVL.

V is TRBV7-9 and J is TRBJ2-4, with 11 bases fitting TRBD2. V shed 4 bases and J 1 base; nucleotides not matched to a gene: 9. This CDR3 has 18 residues. Per the germline V gene, CDR1 is SEHNR and CDR2 is FQNEAQ (reference sequence). The CDR3 nucleotides are TGTGCCAGCAGCTGGCCTAACCGACTAGCGGGGGCCAAAAACATTCAGTACTTC. Translating gives CASSWPNRLAGAKNIQYF.

This chain joins TRBV5-1 and TRBJ1-6; 7 bases match TRBD1. From germline, CDR1 is SGHRS and CDR2 YFSETQ. The ends lost 2 bases at V and 6 bases at J; junction bases unmatched: 8. The CDR3 runs to 16 residues. CDR3 amino acids: CASSFQPGTVNSPLHF. CDR3 nucleotides: TGCGCCAGCAGCTTTCAACCCGGGACAGTTAATTCACCCCTCCACTTT.

The rearrangement links TRBV4-3 to TRBJ2-3; 13 bases agree with TRBD2. Looked up from germline, CDR1 is LGHNA and CDR2 is YSLEER. Germline trimming cut 4 bases from V and 0 bases from J; bases unmatched to any gene: 7. This CDR3 comprises 18 residues. Here the CDR3 reads CASSLGLAGALSTDTQYF. Here the CDR3 DNA reads TGCGCCAGCAGCCTAGGACTAGCGGGGGCCCTTAGCACAGATACGCAGTATTTT.

The rearrangement uses TRBV7-2 and TRBJ2-7; D ambiguous. V lost 5 bases, J lost 5 bases, and 7 bases lay in between. This CDR3 is 11 amino acids long. Per the germline V gene, CDR1 is SGHTA and CDR2 is FQGNSA. The DNA for the CDR3 is TGTGCCAGCAGCGCGGTTGACGAGCAGTACTTC. Protein: CASSAVDEQYF.

In DNA form, the CDR3 reads TGTGCCAGCAGTGAAGGCACGGGACTAGCCCCCTACGAGCAGTACTTC. Its protein is CASSEGTGLAPYEQYF. J is TRBJ2-7 and V is TRBV2; 9 nucleotides line up with TRBD2. Germline CDR1 reads SNHLY; CDR2 reads FYNNEI. This CDR3 has 16 residues. With V trimmed by 1 base and J by 2 bases, 6 bases remained unmatched.

The rearrangement links TRBV18 to TRBJ1-2; tentative D call: TRBD1 (6 bases). The CDR3 is 14 amino acids. V lost 8 bases to trimming and J lost 0 bases, with 13 bases between them. CDR1 is KGHSH and CDR2 is LQKENI in the germline V gene. CDR3 protein: CASMPGTTNYGYTF. The CDR3, as DNA: TGTGCCAGCATGCCCGGGACAACTAACTATGGCTACACCTTC.

In the case of this clone: At one of its ends the junction is not consistent with the germline gene, which may arise from a read error. CDR3: CASSQDPDGTGRGQLIF. CDR3 bases: TGTGCCAGCAGCCAAGACCCAGACGGGACAGGCCGTGGTCAGTTAATATTC. This chain joins TRBV14 and TRBJ2-7; TRBD1 matches 8 bases. There are 17 residues in the CDR3. Germline V CDR1 and CDR2: SGHDN, FVKESK.

V usage is TRBV2 and J usage is TRBJ2-1, with D hard to call. V lost 6 bases and J lost 0, with 12 bases in between. This CDR3 spans 15 amino acids. Looked up from germline, CDR1 is SNHLY and CDR2 is FYNNEI. The CDR3 DNA is TGTGCCAGCAGAGCGCGGCTCCTCTCCTACAATGAGCAGTTCTTC. Translating gives CASRARLLSYNEQFF. Full variable domain (remainder filled in from reference TRBV2 and TRBJ2-1): EPEVTQTPSHQVTQMGQEVILRCVPISNHLYFYWYRQILGQKVEFLVSFYNNEISEKSEIFDDQFSVERPDGSNFTLKIRSTKLEDSAMYFCASRARLLSYNEQFFGPGTRLTVL.

This rearrangement joins TRBV4-1 to TRBJ1-4; the D gene is possibly TRBD1 (5 bases). V lost 2 bases to trimming and J lost 0 bases, with 16 bases between them. The CDR3 is made up of 18 amino acids. Germline CDR1 is MGHRA and CDR2 is YSYEKL. The CDR3 coding sequence is TGCGCCAGCAGCCAACCTACCTGGACACAGGCAACTAATGAAAAACTGTTTTTT. Translating it yields CASSQPTWTQATNEKLFF.